The 27 T cell receptor beta chains below all came from one sample that was sequenced in a study of cytomegalovirus exposure and HLA in healthy donors. Amplification used 60 Vbeta primers and 13 Jbeta primers. Some clones are missing from TCRdb's copy, which holds only in-frame ones; the method was immunoSEQ multiplex PCR. The table shows 100,000 or so clones, with more than 70% occurring only once. Sequencing was done on a sample of PBMCs. These receptors were obtained from a man between 18 and 29 years old in good health and CMV-seronegative.

The rearrangement links TRBV7-3 to TRBJ2-5; no firm D call. The V end was cut by 2 bases, the J end by 2 bases, with 6 bases between. This CDR3 comprises 13 residues. Germline assignment: CDR1 SGHTA and CDR2 FQGTGA. In DNA, the CDR3 is TGTGCCAGCAGCTTAGTTTCGCAAGAGACCCAGTACTTC. Translating gives CASSLVSQETQYF.

The chain links TRBV14 to TRBJ2-7; D may be TRBD2 (6 bases). V was clipped by 3 bases and J by 2 bases, with 14 bases between them. The CDR3 extends over 15 amino acids. The germline gives CDR1 SGHDN, CDR2 FVKESK. DNA of the CDR3: TGTGCCAGCAGCCATCCACGGCGGGGCGCCTACGAGCAGTACTTC. Translating gives CASSHPRRGAYEQYF.

The chain employs TRBV9 and TRBJ2-3; perhaps TRBD2 as D (6 bases). V gave up 3 bases and J gave up 3 bases, with 14 bases separating them. The CDR3 has 15 amino acids. Germline V CDR1 and CDR2: SGDLS, YYNGEE. CDR3 DNA: TGTGCCAGCAGCGCCGGGACTTCAGGAACAGATACGCAGTATTTT. This sequence encodes CASSAGTSGTDTQYF.

The gene calls are TRBV5-4 and TRBJ2-1, with TRBD2 identical over 8 bases. The CDR3 covers 16 residues. V was clipped by 3 bases and J by 6 bases; unmatched bases: 11. CDR1 and CDR2 (germline): SGHNT, YYREEE (reference sequence). CDR3 DNA sequence: TGTGCCAGCAGCTCCTTTTCGGCGGGGGGAGGCAATGAGCAGTTCTTC. Protein: CASSSFSAGGGNEQFF.

In regard to this clone: Germline and junction disagree at one end, which may indicate a read error. J is TRBJ2-5 and V is TRBV7-7; D possibly corresponds to TRBD1 (5 bases). This CDR3 contains 14 residues. The germline V gene has CDR1 SSHAT and CDR2 FNYEAQ (reference sequence). CDR3 sequence (DNA): TGTGCTAGCAGCTTAGAGTCAGGGTCAGAGACCCAGTACTTC. Protein sequence: CASSLESGSETQYF. The whole variable domain, remainder taken from reference TRBV7-7 and TRBJ2-5, is GAGVSQSPRYKVTKRGQDVTLRCDPISSHATLYWYQQALGQGPEFLTYFNYEAQPDKSGLPSDRFSAERPEGSISTLTIQRTEQRDSAMYRCASSLESGSETQYFGPGTRLLVL.

Note on this clone: At one of its ends the junction is not consistent with the germline gene, which may arise from a read error. The chain recombines TRBV9 with TRBJ1-2, with 8 nucleotides matching TRBD1. This CDR3 spans 12 amino acids. Germline CDR1 reads SGDLS; CDR2 reads YYNGEE. CDR3 amino acids: CASSPPSGQVLF. For the CDR3, the DNA is TGTGCCAGCAGCCCTCCCTCGGGACAGGTTCTTTTC. The whole variable domain, remainder taken from reference TRBV9 and TRBJ1-2, is DSGVTQTPKHLITATGQRVTLRCSPRSGDLSVYWYQQSLDQGLQFLIQYYNGEERAKGNILERFSAQQFPDLHSELNLSSLELGDSALYFCASSPPSGQVLFGSGTRLTVV.

This clone turned up a few times. The chain is built from TRBV7-6 and TRBJ1-2; D uncertain. The CDR3 extends over 13 amino acids. CDR1 is SGHVS and CDR2 is FNYEAQ in the germline V gene. The V end was cut by 1 base, the J end by 2 bases, with 5 bases between. DNA of the CDR3: TGTGCCAGCAGCTTAGAACAGAACTATGGCTACACCTTC. This encodes CASSLEQNYGYTF. Full variable domain (remainder filled in from reference TRBV7-6 and TRBJ1-2): GAGVSQSPRYKVTKRGQDVALRCDPISGHVSLYWYRQALGQGPEFLTYFNYEAQQDKSGLPNDRFSAERPEGSISTLTIQRTEQRDSAMYRCASSLEQNYGYTFGSGTRLTVV.

This clone was observed a few times. The rearrangement links TRBV6-1 to TRBJ1-4; possible D gene TRBD1, 5 bases. The CDR3 sequence is 13 residues long. Trimming left V 6 bases short and J 4 bases short, with 9 bases between. Germline V gene lookup returns CDR1 MNHNS and CDR2 SASEGT. CDR3 amino acids: CASRRQLNEKLFF. In DNA, the CDR3 is TGTGCCAGCAGAAGACAGCTTAATGAAAAACTGTTTTTT.

The chain couples TRBV7-9 to TRBJ2-7; 13 nucleotides line up with TRBD2. The V gene's germline CDR1 is SEHNR and CDR2 FQNEAQ (reference sequence). The CDR3 length is 15 residues. The ends lost 5 bases at V and 4 bases at J; junction bases unmatched: 5. In DNA form, the CDR3 reads TGTGCCAGCAGCCCGTGGACTAGCGGGAGATACGAGCAGTACTTC. It yields the protein CASSPWTSGRYEQYF.

The V call is TRBV18, the J call TRBJ2-7; 9 bases match TRBD1. Germline trimming cut 3 bases from V and 2 bases from J; bases unmatched to any gene: 2. The CDR3 consists of 14 residues. CDR1 KGHSH and CDR2 LQKENI come from the germline V gene. CDR3 residues: CASSPGQGPYEQYF. CDR3 sequence (DNA): TGTGCCAGCTCACCGGGACAGGGACCCTACGAGCAGTACTTC. Variable domain in full (rest from reference TRBV18 and TRBJ2-7): NAGVMQNPRHLVRRRGQEARLRCSPMKGHSHVYWYRQLPEEGLKFMVYLQKENIIDESGMPKERFSAEFPKEGPSILRIQQVVRGDSAAYFCASSPGQGPYEQYFGPGTRLTVT.

This clone appeared a single time. CDR3: CASSLGGSPNYGYTF. Written as DNA, the CDR3 is TGTGCCAGCAGCTTAGGAGGTTCACCAAACTATGGCTACACCTTC. The gene calls are TRBV7-8 and TRBJ1-2; no firm D call. CDR1 is SGHVS, CDR2 FQNEAQ, per germline. This CDR3 region has 15 residues. V lost 1 base and J lost 2, with 11 bases in between.

The V and J genes are TRBV4-1 and TRBJ1-5; no clear D gene. The CDR3 sequence is 17 residues long. V gave up 0 bases and J gave up 0 bases, with 12 bases separating them. The germline V gene has CDR1 MGHRA and CDR2 YSYEKL. The DNA of the CDR3 is TGCGCCAGCAGCCAAGATGAAGCGCGGGCTAGCAATCAGCCCCAGCATTTT. Its translation is CASSQDEARASNQPQHF.

The gene calls are TRBV6-5 and TRBJ2-3, with TRBD2 identical over 8 bases. J lost 3 bases, V lost 3 bases, and 8 bases had no gene match. There are 16 residues in the CDR3. Looked up from germline, CDR1 is MNHEY and CDR2 is SVGAGI. CDR3 DNA sequence: TGTGCCAGCAGTTATTCCGGGACTAGTGCGACAGATACGCAGTATTTT. Its translation: CASSYSGTSATDTQYF.

J is TRBJ2-7 and V is TRBV25-1; a possible D gene is TRBD2 (6 bases). This CDR3 spans 15 amino acids. The germline V gene encodes CDR1 MGHDK and CDR2 SYGVNS. V was cut by 7 bases and J by 3 bases, with 19 bases left in between. The CDR3 bases are TGTGCCAGCACCACTCGGGACGGAGGGTACTACGAGCAGTACTTC. This sequence encodes CASTTRDGGYYEQYF.

CDR3 nucleotide sequence: TGTGCCATCAGTTTCAGTGATAGCAATCAGCCCCAGCATTTT. Translation gives CAISFSDSNQPQHF. This chain joins TRBV10-3 and TRBJ1-5, with unresolved D. The germline gives CDR1 ENHRY, CDR2 SYGVKD. The CDR3 runs 14 residues. Trimming removed 5 bases from V and 0 bases from J, with 8 bases in between.

This clone was observed a handful of times. V gene TRBV30 combines with J gene TRBJ1-2; 8 nucleotides match TRBD1. Trimming took 4 bases from V and 4 from J; bases not matched to a gene: 5. Looked up from germline, CDR1 is GTSNPN and CDR2 is SVGIG (reference sequence). The CDR3 is 13 amino acids. The DNA of the CDR3 is TGTGCCTGGAACAGGGGGGCCGGCTATGGCTACACCTTC. It encodes CAWNRGAGYGYTF.

The table lists this clone with a count of one. The sample holds other DNA sequences that translate to the same CDR3. V is TRBV2 and J is TRBJ1-4; TRBD1 is a possible D gene (5 bases). The length of the CDR3 is 14 residues. With 7 bases removed from V and 3 bases from J, the gap between germline ends came to 12 bases. Germline CDR1 reads SNHLY; CDR2 reads FYNNEI. CDR3 loop: CASTTGNPNEKLFF. The DNA of the CDR3 is TGTGCCAGCACCACAGGAAACCCTAATGAAAAACTGTTTTTT.

The rearrangement links TRBV2 to TRBJ2-7; 7 nucleotides line up with TRBD1. This CDR3 contains 14 residues. CDR1 and CDR2 from the germline V gene are SNHLY and FYNNEI. Germline trimming cut 11 bases from V and 7 bases from J; bases unmatched to any gene: 17. CDR3 region: CAFRLRDSLWEQYF. The CDR3 nucleotides are TGTGCCTTCAGACTCCGGGACAGCCTTTGGGAGCAGTACTTC.

The rearrangement joins TRBV10-3 to TRBJ1-1; 11 nucleotides line up with TRBD1. The germline V gene has CDR1 ENHRY and CDR2 SYGVKD. This CDR3 has 16 residues. Trimming at V came to 4 bases and at J to 1 base, leaving 5 bases not matched to a gene. This CDR3 is CAISGKGQGANTEAFF. In nucleotides, the CDR3 is TGTGCCATCAGTGGAAAAGGACAGGGGGCGAACACTGAAGCTTTCTTT.

This clone has just one count. The chain has TRBV5-6 and TRBJ2-1, with a weak D call TRBD2 (6 bases). Germline V gene lookup returns CDR1 SGHDT and CDR2 YYEEEE. The CDR3 totals 15 residues. V lost 2 bases and J 0 bases, leaving 9 bases between the germline ends. CDR3 coding DNA: TGTGCCAGCAGCTTTGCGGGGAGCTCCTACAATGAGCAGTTCTTC. Translated: CASSFAGSSYNEQFF. Using reference TRBV5-6 and TRBJ2-1 for the parts outside the CDR3, the full variable domain is DAGVTQSPTHLIKTRGQQVTLRCSPKSGHDTVSWYQQALGQGPQFIFQYYEEEERQRGNFPDRFSGHQFPNYSSELNVNALLLGDSALYLCASSFAGSSYNEQFFGPGTRLTVL.

This chain uses TRBV5-6 with TRBJ1-5; D possibly corresponds to TRBD1 (6 bases). The germline gives CDR1 SGHDT, CDR2 YYEEEE. The CDR3 contains 17 residues. Trimming removed 0 bases at V and 2 bases at J, with 15 bases between. The CDR3 spells CASSLGIQGMGNQPQHF. The CDR3 coding sequence is TGTGCCAGCAGCTTGGGAATACAGGGTATGGGCAATCAGCCCCAGCATTTT.

This clone has just one count. The V call is TRBV5-1, the J call TRBJ1-1; D remains ambiguous. V was pared by 5 bases and J by 5 bases, with 16 bases between. Looked up from germline, CDR1 is SGHRS and CDR2 is YFSETQ. The CDR3 loop spans 14 amino acids. Here the CDR3 reads CASRFDPSGTEAFF. In DNA form, the CDR3 reads TGCGCCAGCAGATTCGACCCTTCCGGGACTGAAGCTTTCTTT.

V is TRBV7-9 and J is TRBJ1-6; D gene uncertain. There are 15 residues in the CDR3. From germline, CDR1 is SEHNR and CDR2 FQNEAQ (reference sequence). Trimming stripped 1 base from V and 8 bases from J, with 12 bases between. CDR3 loop: CASSLGAGLDSPLHF. The DNA for the CDR3 is TGTGCCAGCAGCTTAGGGGCGGGCCTAGATTCACCCCTCCACTTT.

J is TRBJ2-2 and V is TRBV7-6; D gene uncertain. CDR1 and CDR2 (germline): SGHVS, FNYEAQ. CDR3 length: 17 amino acids. V gave up 4 bases and J gave up 4 bases, with 19 bases separating them. CDR3 sequence: CASSYHGSLKITGELFF. CDR3 nucleotides: TGTGCCAGCAGCTACCACGGGTCGCTCAAGATCACCGGGGAGCTGTTTTTT.

This chain connects TRBV10-3 to TRBJ2-7; a possible D gene is TRBD2 (7 bases). Germline values: CDR1 ENHRY, CDR2 SYGVKD. The CDR3 loop spans 14 amino acids. The V and J ends lost 3 bases and 2 bases respectively, with 11 bases between them. In DNA, the CDR3 is TGTGCCATCAGTGATATAGGGGGGGCCTACGAGCAGTACTTC. Residues: CAISDIGGAYEQYF.

The count of this clone is one. The V call is TRBV2, the J call TRBJ2-6, with 9 nucleotides matching TRBD1. Trimming at V came to 8 bases and at J to 2 bases, leaving 10 bases not matched to a gene. In germline, CDR1 is SNHLY, CDR2 FYNNEI. The CDR3 spans 17 residues. CDR3 sequence (DNA): TGTGCCAGCGCATCGACAGGGGGAGTCCCTGGGGCCAACGTCCTGACTTTC. Its protein product is CASASTGGVPGANVLTF.

The chain is built from TRBV9 and TRBJ2-2; 7 nucleotides align to TRBD1. Trimming cost V 2 bases and J 2 bases; bases outside gene matches: 9. This CDR3 is 17 amino acids long. CDR1 and CDR2 (germline): SGDLS, YYNGEE. Written as DNA, the CDR3 is TGTGCCAGCAGCGTGCCACCCGGGACAGTTAACACCGGGGAGCTGTTTTTT. Protein product: CASSVPPGTVNTGELFF.